The present T cell receptor (beta chain) was sequenced within a study of T-cell reconstitution after alpha-beta-depleted transplantation in children. There are a few counts of this clonotype. Its matching antigen is unknown. Germline V gives CDR1 SGHRS, CDR2 YFSETQ. V gave up 4 bases and J gave up 4 bases; unmatched junction bases: 10. This CDR3 region has 16 residues. A library of TCRbeta sequences, prepared with unique molecular identifiers, was generated. TCRdb ran MiXCR on the PCR reads and lists one entry per CDR3 protein. The data contain a few hundred thousand distinct CDR3 sequences, over 20% of them singletons. Study-wide results and caveats: Counts and diversity of T cells one year after transplant came mostly from newly produced T cells.

V is TRBV5-1 and J is TRBJ2-1; 8 bases are shared with TRBD2. This clonotype was obtained from a boy in the first two years of life with Wiskott-Aldrich syndrome, due to receive a stem cell transplant. Here the sequenced sample was PBMCs, taken before TCRalphabeta/CD19-depleted stem cell transplant. The CDR3 nucleotides read TGCGCCAGCAGCCGAACTCGACTAGCGTCATACAATGAGCAGTTCTTC. This codes for CASSRTRLASYNEQFF.